This T cell receptor beta chain was identified in a study of blood T cells in healthy people across ages. To note about this clonotype: Its antigen is still unknown.

With a J-beta primer mix and a sample-barcoded 5' primer, a second PCR ran about 7 to 12 cycles. MiXCR was run by TCRdb on the 5' RACE reads, yielding one entry per CDR3 protein. The sample contains roughly 1.5 million distinct CDR3 sequences, under 55% of which appear only once. The CDR3 contains 14 residues. Losses at the gene ends were 6 bases for V and 4 bases for J; bases not matched to a gene: 7. CDR1 and CDR2 (germline): SGHKS, YYEKEE (reference sequence). Study conclusions and caveats: Versus aged donors, long-lived donors had higher diversity and more naive CD4+ cells.

It was ten milliliters of peripheral blood that were drawn from each donor. The chain carries TRBV5-5 and TRBJ1-1; 9 nucleotides match TRBD1. What was sequenced was blood. This receptor was taken from a woman aged 18-30 years in good health. The chain's CDR3 is CASTEGQGVTEAFF. The CDR3 coding sequence is TGTGCCAGCACCGAGGGACAGGGAGTCACTGAAGCTTTCTTT.